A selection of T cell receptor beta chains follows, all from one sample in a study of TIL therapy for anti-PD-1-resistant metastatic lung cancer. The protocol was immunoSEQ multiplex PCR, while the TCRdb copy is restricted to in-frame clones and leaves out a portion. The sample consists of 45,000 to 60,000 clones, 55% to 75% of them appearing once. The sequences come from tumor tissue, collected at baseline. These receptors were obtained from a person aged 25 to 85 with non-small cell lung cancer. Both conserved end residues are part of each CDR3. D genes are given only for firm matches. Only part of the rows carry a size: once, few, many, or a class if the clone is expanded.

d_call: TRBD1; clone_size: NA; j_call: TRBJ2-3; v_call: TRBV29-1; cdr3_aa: CSTRTGGASDTQYF; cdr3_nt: TGCAGCACAAGGACAGGGGGCGCCTCAGATACGCAGTATTTT
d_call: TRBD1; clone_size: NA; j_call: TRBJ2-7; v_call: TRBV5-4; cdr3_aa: CASSGHRQGPRGWTYEQYF; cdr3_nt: TGTGCCAGCAGCGGCCACCGACAGGGGCCGCGAGGGTGGACCTACGAGCAGTACTTC
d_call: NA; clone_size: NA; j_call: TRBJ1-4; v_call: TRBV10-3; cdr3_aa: CATSGRPTNEKLFF; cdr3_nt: TGTGCCACCTCAGGACGGCCAACTAATGAAAAACTGTTTTTT
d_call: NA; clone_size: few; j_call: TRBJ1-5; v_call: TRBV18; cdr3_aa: CASSPKVGNQPQHF; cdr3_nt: TGTGCCAGCTCACCGAAGGTGGGAAACCAGCCCCAGCATTTT
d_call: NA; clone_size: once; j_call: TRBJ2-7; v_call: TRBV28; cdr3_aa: CASSLYGKAYEQYF; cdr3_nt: TGTGCCAGCAGTTTATATGGTAAGGCCTACGAGCAGTACTTC
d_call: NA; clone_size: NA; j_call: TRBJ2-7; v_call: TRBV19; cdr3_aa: CASMGTRGYEQYF; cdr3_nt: TGTGCCAGTATGGGGACACGGGGATACGAGCAGTACTTC
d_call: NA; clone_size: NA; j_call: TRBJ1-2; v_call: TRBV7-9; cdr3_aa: CASSSLNGADYTF; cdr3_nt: TGTGCCAGCAGCTCCTTGAACGGGGCTGACTACACCTTC
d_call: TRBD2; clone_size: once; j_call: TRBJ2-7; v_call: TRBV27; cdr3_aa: CASSVNSGGIIYEQYF; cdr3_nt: TGTGCCAGCAGTGTAAATAGCGGGGGGATAATCTACGAGCAGTACTTC
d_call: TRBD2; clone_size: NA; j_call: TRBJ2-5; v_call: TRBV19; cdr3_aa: CASSSSGFDTQYF; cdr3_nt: TGTGCCAGTAGCTCTAGCGGGTTTGACACCCAGTACTTC
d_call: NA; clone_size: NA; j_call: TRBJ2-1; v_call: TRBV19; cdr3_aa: CASSIGLATYNEQFF; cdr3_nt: TGTGCCAGTAGTATAGGGTTAGCGACTTACAATGAGCAGTTCTTC
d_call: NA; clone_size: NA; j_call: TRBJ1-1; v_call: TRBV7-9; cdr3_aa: CASSLAGGGTEAFF; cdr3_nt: TGTGCCAGCAGCTTAGCCGGGGGTGGGACTGAAGCTTTCTTT
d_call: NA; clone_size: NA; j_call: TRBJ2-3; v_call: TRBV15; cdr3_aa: CATSRGGAGTDTQYF; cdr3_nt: TGTGCCACCAGCAGAGGGGGGGCAGGCACAGATACGCAGTATTTT
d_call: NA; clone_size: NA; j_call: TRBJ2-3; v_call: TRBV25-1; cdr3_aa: CASGRQLGDTQYF; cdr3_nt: TGTGCCAGCGGCCGTCAGCTCGGGGATACGCAGTATTTT
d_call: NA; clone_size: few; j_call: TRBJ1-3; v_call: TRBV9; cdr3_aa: CASSEEPGNTIYF; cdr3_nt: TGTGCCAGCAGCGAGGAGCCTGGAAACACCATATATTTT
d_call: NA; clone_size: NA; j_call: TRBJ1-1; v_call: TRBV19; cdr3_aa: CASSLSWQGTEAFF; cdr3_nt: TGTGCCAGTAGTCTCAGCTGGCAGGGCACTGAAGCTTTCTTT
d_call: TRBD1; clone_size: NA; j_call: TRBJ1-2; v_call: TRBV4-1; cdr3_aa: CASSQDRTGVYGYTF; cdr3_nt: TGCGCCAGCAGCCAAGACCGAACAGGGGTCTATGGCTACACCTTC
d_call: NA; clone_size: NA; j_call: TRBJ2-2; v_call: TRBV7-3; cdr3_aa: CASSPRSGELFF; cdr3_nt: TGTGCCAGCAGCCCCAGGTCCGGGGAGCTGTTTTTT
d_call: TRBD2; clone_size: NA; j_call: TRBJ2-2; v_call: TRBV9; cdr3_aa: CASSVGPSGRGTGELFF; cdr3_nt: TGTGCCAGCAGCGTAGGCCCCAGCGGGAGGGGCACCGGGGAGCTGTTTTTT
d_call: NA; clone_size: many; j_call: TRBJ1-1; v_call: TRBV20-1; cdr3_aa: CSARGWDEAFF; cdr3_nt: TGCAGTGCTAGAGGTTGGGATGAAGCTTTCTTT
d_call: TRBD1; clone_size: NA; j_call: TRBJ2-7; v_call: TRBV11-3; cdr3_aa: CASSEQQGAGEQYF; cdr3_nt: TGTGCCAGCAGCGAACAACAGGGGGCTGGCGAGCAGTACTTC
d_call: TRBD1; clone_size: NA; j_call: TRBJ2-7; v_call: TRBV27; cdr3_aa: CASSLAQGAYEQYF; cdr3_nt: TGTGCCAGCAGTTTGGCACAGGGGGCATACGAGCAGTACTTC
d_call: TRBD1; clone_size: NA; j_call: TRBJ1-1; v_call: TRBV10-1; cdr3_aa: CASSERTGNTEAFF; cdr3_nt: TGCGCCAGCAGTGAGCGGACAGGGAACACTGAAGCTTTCTTT
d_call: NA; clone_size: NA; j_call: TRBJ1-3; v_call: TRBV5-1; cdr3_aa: CASSFSGDSGNTIYF; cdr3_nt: TGCGCCAGCAGCTTCTCAGGAGACTCTGGAAACACCATATATTTT
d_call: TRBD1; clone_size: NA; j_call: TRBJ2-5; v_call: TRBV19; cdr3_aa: CASSAIDRAETQYF; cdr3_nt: TGTGCCAGTAGCGCCATCGACAGGGCAGAGACCCAGTACTTC
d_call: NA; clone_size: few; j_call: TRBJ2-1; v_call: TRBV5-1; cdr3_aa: CASSPEAGSSYNEQFF; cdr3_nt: TGCGCCAGCAGTCCGGAGGCTGGGAGCTCCTACAATGAGCAGTTCTTC
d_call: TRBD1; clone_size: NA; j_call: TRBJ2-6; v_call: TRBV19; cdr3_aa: CASSIPGQGASGANVLTF; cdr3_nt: TGTGCCAGTAGTATACCTGGACAGGGGGCGTCTGGGGCCAACGTCCTGACTTTC
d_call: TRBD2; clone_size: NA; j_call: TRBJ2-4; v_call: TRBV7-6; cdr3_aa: CASSLTGAGGRGKNIQYF; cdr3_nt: TGTGCCAGCAGCCTTACTGGAGCGGGAGGGCGTGGCAAAAACATTCAGTACTTC
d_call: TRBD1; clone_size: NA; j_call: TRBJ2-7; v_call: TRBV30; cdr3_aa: CASRQGSYEQYF; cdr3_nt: TGTGCCTCTCGACAGGGCTCCTACGAGCAGTACTTC